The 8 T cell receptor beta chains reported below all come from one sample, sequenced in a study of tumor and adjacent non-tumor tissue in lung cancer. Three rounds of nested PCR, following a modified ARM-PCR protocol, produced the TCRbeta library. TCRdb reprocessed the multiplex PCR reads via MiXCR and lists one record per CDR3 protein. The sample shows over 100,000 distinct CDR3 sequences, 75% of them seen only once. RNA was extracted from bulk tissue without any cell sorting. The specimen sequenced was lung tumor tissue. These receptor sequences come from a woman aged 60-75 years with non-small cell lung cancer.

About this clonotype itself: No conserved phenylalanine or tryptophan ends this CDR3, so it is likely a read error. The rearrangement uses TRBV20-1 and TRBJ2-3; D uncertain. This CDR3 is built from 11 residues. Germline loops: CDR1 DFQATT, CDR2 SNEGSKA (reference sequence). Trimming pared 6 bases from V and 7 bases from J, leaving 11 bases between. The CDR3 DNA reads TGCAGTGCGGCAAGGGATAATACGCAGTATTGT. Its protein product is CSAARDNTQYC.

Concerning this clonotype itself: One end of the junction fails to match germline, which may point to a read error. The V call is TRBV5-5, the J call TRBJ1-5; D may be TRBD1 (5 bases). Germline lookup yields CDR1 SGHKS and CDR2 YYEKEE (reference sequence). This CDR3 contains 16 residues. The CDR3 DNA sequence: TGTGCCAGTAGCAGAGACAGCGGCCGACTTGGTCAGCTCCAGCATTTT. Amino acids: CASSRDSGRLGQLQHF.

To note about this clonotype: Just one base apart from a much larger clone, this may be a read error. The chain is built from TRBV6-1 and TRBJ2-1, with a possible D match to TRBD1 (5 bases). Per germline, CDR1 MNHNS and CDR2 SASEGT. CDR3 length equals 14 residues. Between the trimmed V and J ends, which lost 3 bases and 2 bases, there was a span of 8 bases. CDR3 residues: CASSDRVAYNEQFF. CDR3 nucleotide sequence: TGTGCCAGCAGTGACAGGGTGGCCTACAATGAGCAGTTCTTC.

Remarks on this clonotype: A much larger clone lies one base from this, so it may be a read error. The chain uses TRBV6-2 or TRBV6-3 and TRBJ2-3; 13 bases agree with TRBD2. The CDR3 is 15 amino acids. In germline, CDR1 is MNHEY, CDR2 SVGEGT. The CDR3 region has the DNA TGTGCCAGCAGTCTGGGACTAGCGGGATCGGATACGCAGTGTTTT. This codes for CASSLGLAGSDTQCF.

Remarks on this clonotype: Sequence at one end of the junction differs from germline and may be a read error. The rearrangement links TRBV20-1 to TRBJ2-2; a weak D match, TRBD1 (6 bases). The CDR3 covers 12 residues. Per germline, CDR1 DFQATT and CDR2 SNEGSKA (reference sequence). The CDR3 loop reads CSASGDTGDLFF. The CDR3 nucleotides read TGCAGTGCCAGTGGGGACACCGGGGACCTGTTTTTT.

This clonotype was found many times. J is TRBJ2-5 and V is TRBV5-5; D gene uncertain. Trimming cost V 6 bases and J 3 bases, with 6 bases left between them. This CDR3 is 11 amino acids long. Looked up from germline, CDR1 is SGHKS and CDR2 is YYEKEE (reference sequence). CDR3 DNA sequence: TGTGCCAGCACCCTTAAAGAGACCCAGTACTTC. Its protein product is CASTLKETQYF.

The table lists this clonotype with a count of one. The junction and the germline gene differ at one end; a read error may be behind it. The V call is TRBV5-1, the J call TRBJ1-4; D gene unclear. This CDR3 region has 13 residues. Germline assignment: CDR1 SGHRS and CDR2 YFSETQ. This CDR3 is CASSLRLDGKLFF. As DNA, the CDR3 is TGCGCCAGCAGCTTGAGGTTAGATGGAAAACTCTTTTTT.

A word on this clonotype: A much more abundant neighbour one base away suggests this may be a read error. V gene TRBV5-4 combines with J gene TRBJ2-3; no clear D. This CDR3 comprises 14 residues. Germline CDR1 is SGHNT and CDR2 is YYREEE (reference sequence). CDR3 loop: CASSLGSGTDTRYF. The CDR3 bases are TGTGCCAGCAGCTTGGGCTCCGGCACAGATACGCGGTATTTT.